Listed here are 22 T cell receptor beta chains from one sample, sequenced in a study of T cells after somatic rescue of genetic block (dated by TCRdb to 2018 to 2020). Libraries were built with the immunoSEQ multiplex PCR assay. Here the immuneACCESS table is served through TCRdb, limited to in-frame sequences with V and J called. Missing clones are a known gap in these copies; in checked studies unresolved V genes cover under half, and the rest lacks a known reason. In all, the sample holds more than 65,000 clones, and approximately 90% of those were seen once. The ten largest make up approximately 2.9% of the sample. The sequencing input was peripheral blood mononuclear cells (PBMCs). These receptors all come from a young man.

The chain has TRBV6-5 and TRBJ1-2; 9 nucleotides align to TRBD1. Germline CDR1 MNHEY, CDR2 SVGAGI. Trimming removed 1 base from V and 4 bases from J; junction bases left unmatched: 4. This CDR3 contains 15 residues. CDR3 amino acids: CASSYLLDRGYGYTF. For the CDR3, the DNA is TGTGCCAGCAGTTACTTATTGGACAGGGGCTATGGCTACACCTTC.

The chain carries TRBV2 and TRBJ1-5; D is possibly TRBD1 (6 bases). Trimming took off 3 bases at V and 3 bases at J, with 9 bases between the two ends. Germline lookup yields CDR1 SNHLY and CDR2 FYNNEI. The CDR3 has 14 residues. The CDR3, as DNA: TGTGCCAGCAGTGAGACAGGCTTCAATCAGCCCCAGCATTTT. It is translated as CASSETGFNQPQHF.

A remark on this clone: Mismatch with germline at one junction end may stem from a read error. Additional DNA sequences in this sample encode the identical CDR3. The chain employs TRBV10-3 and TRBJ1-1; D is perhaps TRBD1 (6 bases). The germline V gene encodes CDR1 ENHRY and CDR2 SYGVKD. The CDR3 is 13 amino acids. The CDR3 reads CAISRGAGTEAFF. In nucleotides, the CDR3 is TGCGCCATCAGTAGGGGGGCGGGCACTGAAGCTTTCTTT.

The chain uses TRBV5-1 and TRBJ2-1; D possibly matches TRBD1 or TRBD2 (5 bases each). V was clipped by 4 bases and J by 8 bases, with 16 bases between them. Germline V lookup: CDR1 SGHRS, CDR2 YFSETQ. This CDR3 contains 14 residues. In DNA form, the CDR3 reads TGCGCCAGCAGCCCCTATGAGGGGAGCCATGAGCAGTTCTTC. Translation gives CASSPYEGSHEQFF.

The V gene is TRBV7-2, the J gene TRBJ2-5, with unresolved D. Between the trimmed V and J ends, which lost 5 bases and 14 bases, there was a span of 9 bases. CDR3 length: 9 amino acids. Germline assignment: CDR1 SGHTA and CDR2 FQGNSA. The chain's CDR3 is CASSPQPYF. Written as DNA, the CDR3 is TGTGCCAGCAGCCCCCAACCTTACTTC.

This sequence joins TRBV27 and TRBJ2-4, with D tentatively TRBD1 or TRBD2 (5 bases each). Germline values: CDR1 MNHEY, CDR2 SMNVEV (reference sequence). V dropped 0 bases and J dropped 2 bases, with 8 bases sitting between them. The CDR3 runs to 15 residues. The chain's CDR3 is CASSLSWGSKNIQYF. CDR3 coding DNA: TGTGCCAGCAGTTTATCGTGGGGGTCCAAAAACATTCAGTACTTC.

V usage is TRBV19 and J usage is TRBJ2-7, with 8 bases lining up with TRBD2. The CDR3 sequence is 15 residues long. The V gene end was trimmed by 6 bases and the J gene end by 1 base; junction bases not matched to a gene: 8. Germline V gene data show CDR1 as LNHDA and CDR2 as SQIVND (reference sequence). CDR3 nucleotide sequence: TGTGCCAGTAGCATCGGGGGGGTGGCTTCCTACGAGCAGTACTTC. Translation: CASSIGGVASYEQYF.

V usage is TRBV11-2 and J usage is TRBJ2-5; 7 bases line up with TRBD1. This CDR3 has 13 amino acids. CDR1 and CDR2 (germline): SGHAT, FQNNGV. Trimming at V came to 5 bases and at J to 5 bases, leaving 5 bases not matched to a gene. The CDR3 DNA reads TGTGCCAGCAGCCGACAGGGTTTGGAGACCCAGTACTTC. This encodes CASSRQGLETQYF.

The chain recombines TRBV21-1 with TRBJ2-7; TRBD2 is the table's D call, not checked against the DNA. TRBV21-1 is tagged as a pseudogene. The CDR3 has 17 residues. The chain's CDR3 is CASRGEGGPSSHYEQYF. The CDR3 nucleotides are TGTGCCAGCAGAGGGGAGGGGGGTCCCTCCAGTCACTACGAGCAGTACTTC.

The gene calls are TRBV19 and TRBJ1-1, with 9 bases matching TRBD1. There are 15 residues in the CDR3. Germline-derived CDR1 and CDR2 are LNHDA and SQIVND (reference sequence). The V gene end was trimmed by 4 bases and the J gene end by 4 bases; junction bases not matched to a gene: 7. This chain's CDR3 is CASSTGQGRGTEAFF. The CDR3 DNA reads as TGTGCCAGTAGTACGGGACAGGGACGAGGCACTGAAGCTTTCTTT.

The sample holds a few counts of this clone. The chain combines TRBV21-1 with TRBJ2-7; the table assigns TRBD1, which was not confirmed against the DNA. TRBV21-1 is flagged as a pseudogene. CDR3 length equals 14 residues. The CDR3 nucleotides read TGTGCCAGCAGCAAATCCCACGACAGTCCCGAGCAGTACTTC. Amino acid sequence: CASSKSHDSPEQYF.

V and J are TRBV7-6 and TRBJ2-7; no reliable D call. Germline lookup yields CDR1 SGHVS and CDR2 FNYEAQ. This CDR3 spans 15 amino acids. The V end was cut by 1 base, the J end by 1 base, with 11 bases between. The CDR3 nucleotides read TGTGCCAGCAGCTTAGAGCTTTCGCCTTCCTACGAGCAGTACTTC. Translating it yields CASSLELSPSYEQYF. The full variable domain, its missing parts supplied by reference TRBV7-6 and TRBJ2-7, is GAGVSQSPRYKVTKRGQDVALRCDPISGHVSLYWYRQALGQGPEFLTYFNYEAQQDKSGLPNDRFSAERPEGSISTLTIQRTEQRDSAMYRCASSLELSPSYEQYFGPGTRLTVT.

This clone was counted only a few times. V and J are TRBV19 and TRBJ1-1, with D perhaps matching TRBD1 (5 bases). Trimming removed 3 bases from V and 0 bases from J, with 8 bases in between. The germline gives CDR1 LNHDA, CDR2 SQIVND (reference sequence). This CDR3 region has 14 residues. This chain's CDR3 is CASSIDSMNTEAFF. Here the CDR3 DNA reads TGTGCCAGTAGTATCGACAGCATGAACACTGAAGCTTTCTTT.

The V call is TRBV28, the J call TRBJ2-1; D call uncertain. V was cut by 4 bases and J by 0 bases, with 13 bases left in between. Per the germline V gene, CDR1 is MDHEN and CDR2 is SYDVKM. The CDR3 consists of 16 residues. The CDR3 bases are TGTGCCAGCAGTTCCCGCCGGACGGCCTCCTACAATGAGCAGTTCTTC. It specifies CASSSRRTASYNEQFF.

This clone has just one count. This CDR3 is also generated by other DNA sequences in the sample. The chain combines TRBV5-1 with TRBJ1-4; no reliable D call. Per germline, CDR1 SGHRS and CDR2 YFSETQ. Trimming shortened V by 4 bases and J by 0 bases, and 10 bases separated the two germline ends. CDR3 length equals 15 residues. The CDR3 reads CASSLAGSTNEKLFF. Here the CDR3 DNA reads TGCGCCAGCAGCCTGGCGGGGTCAACTAATGAAAAACTGTTTTTT.

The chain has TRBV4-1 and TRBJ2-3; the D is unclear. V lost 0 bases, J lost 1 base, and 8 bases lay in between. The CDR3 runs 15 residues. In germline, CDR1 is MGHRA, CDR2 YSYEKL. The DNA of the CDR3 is TGCGCCAGCAGCCAAGAGGGAATTCGCACAGATACGCAGTATTTT. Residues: CASSQEGIRTDTQYF.

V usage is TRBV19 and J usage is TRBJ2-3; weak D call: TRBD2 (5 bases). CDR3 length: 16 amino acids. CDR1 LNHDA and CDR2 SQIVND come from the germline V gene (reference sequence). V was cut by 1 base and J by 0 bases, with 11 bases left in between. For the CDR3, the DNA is TGTGCCAGTAGTATAGTGGCTAGCCCCAGCACAGATACGCAGTATTTT. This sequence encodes CASSIVASPSTDTQYF.

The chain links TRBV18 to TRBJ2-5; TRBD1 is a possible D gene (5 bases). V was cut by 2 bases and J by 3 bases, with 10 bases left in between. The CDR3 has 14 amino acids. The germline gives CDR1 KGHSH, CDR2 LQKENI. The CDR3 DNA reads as TGTGCCAGCTCACCAAGACAGACCAAAGAGACCCAGTACTTC. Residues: CASSPRQTKETQYF.

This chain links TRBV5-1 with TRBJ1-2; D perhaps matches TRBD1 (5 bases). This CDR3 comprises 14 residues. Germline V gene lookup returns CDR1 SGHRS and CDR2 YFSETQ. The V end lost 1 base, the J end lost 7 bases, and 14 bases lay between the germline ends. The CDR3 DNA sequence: TGCGCCAGCAGCTTGTCACAGGATATCGGTGGCTACACCTTC. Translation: CASSLSQDIGGYTF.

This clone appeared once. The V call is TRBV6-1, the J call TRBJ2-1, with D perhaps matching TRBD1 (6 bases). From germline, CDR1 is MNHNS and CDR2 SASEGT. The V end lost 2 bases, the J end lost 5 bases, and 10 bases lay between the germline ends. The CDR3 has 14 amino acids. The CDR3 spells CASSEYGQHNEQFF. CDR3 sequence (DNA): TGTGCCAGCAGTGAATACGGACAGCACAATGAGCAGTTCTTC.

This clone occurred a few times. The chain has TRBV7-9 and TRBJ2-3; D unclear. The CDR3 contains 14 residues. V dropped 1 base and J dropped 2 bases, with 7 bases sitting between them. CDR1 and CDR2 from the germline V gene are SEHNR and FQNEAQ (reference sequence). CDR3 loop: CASSLDSLTDTQYF. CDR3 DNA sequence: TGTGCCAGCAGCTTAGACTCGCTCACAGATACGCAGTATTTT.

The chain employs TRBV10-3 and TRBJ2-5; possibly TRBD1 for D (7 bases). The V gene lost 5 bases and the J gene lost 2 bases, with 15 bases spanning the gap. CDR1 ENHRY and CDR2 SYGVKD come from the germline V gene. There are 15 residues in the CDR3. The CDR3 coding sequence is TGTGCCATCAGTATCAGGGGGGATAGTCAAGAGACCCAGTACTTC. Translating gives CAISIRGDSQETQYF.